This TCR beta chain is from a study of breast tumors, draining lymph nodes, adjacent tissues. Notes on the study in general: That most tumor T cells come from lymph nodes remained unproven. The data were judged consistent with most tumor T cells coming from lymph node and expanding in tumor. Tumor repertoires ranked between lymph nodes and nontumor tissue in diversity, with V and J gene preferences. Tumor and nontumor repertoires were significantly more similar in luminal-like than in basal-like breast cancer.

Axillary draining lymph nodes of breast cancer patients supplied the node samples. TCRdb redid the calling of the multiplex PCR reads with MiXCR, one entry per CDR3 protein. The profile shows 200,000 to 250,000 distinct CDR3 sequences, about 30% of them singletons. The CDR3 runs 20 residues. V was clipped by 3 bases and J by 3 bases, with 29 bases between them. CDR1 is SGHVS and CDR2 is FNYEAQ in the germline V gene. This clonotype has a count of ten or more. The antigen is unknown. The specimen sequenced was axillary lymph node tissue. The genes are TRBV7-6 and TRBJ1-1, with unresolved D. This clonotype was sampled from a female donor with breast cancer. Some clones in this sample may be carry-over from other donors' samples. This CDR3 is CASSLRHPGFVGRLDTEAFF. CDR3 bases: TGTGCCAGCAGCTTGAGACACCCGGGGTTTGTGGGGAGGCTCGACACTGAAGCTTTCTTT.